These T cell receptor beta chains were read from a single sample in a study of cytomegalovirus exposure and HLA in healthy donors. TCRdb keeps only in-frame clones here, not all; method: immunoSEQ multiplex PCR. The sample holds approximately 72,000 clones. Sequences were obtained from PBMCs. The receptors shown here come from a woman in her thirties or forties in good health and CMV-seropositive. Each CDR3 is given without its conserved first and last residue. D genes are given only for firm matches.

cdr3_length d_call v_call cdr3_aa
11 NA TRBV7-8 ASSLRGYEKLF
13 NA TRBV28 ASSFGTQANYGYT
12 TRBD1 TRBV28 ASSSGQDPREQY
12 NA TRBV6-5 ASRRQTNYYGYT
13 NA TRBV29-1 SVVVGYSGANVLT
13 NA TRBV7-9 ASSFGGELYEKLF
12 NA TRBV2 ASSPSPRVETQY
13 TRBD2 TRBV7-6 ASSLGGRTRNEQF
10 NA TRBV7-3 ASSTPGDTQY
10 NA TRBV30 ACGEVPTEAF
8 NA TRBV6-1 ASSEGPMH
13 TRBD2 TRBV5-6 ASSLLAGPHNEQF
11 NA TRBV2 ASSGTANYGYT
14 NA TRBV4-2 ASSQGTSRGNEKLF
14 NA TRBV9 ASSAWETFFDVEQY
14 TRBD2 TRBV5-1 ASSQMTSGRADTQY
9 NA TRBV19 ASSVSDTQY